One and the same sample provided the 22 T cell receptor beta chains below, sequenced in a study of T cell responses to AZD1222 COVID-19 vaccine. Data came from immunoSEQ multiplex PCR; TCRdb stores just in-frame clones and leaves some out. The data contain around 130,000 clones, 70% to 90% of them seen just once; the ten biggest clones take up roughly 3%. The specimen comprised peripheral blood, sampled on day 0 of AZD1222 vaccination. These TCRs come from an adult in good health.

This rearrangement joins TRBV6-2 or TRBV6-3 to TRBJ2-5; 9 nucleotides match TRBD1. The V gene end was trimmed by 5 bases and the J gene end by 5 bases; junction bases not matched to a gene: 3. CDR3 length equals 13 residues. CDR1 and CDR2 from the germline V gene are MNHEY and SVGEGT. CDR3 coding DNA: TGTGCCAGCAGTACAGGGGGCCTGGAGACCCAGTACTTC. It translates to CASSTGGLETQYF.

CDR3 sequence reads: CASSGGNNQPQHF. The CDR3 region has the DNA TGTGCCAGCAGTGGTGGGAACAATCAGCCCCAGCATTTT. The chain joins TRBV9 to TRBJ1-5, with D unclear. This CDR3 comprises 13 residues. Looked up from germline, CDR1 is SGDLS and CDR2 is YYNGEE. Trimming pared 5 bases from V and 3 bases from J, leaving 9 bases between.

V and J are TRBV20-1 and TRBJ1-2; maybe TRBD1 (6 bases). Deletions cut 3 bases from V and 4 bases from J, with 12 bases between. CDR1 is DFQATT, CDR2 SNEGSKA, per germline (reference sequence). CDR3 length: 13 residues. CDR3 DNA: TGCAGTGCTAGTAGAGGGGGAGGCTATGGCTACACCTTC. Its translation: CSASRGGGYGYTF.

The rearrangement joins TRBV6-5 to TRBJ2-7; TRBD2 matches at 12 bases. There are 15 residues in the CDR3. Trimming removed 5 bases from V and 1 base from J; junction bases left unmatched: 3. Germline CDR1 reads MNHEY; CDR2 reads SVGAGI. The DNA for the CDR3 is TGTGCCAGCAGTCCGACTAGCGGGAGTTCCTACGAGCAGTACTTC. Translated, it gives CASSPTSGSSYEQYF.

The V gene is TRBV19, the J gene TRBJ1-2; 8 positions match TRBD1. From germline, CDR1 is LNHDA and CDR2 SQIVND (reference sequence). The CDR3 loop spans 14 amino acids. Trimming removed 6 bases from V and 9 bases from J; junction bases left unmatched: 12. The CDR3 sequence is CASSPGQGINRYTF. DNA of the CDR3: TGTGCCAGTAGCCCAGGACAGGGTATTAATCGCTACACCTTC.

This sequence joins TRBV7-2 and TRBJ1-1; no clear D gene. Trimming cost V 7 bases and J 4 bases, with 22 bases left between them. The CDR3 has 16 residues. Germline values: CDR1 SGHTA, CDR2 FQGNSA. Written as DNA, the CDR3 is TGTGCCAGCACCCCATTCGGAGACGTGAGTGGCACTGAAGCTTTCTTT. Translating gives CASTPFGDVSGTEAFF.

V usage is TRBV5-6 and J usage is TRBJ1-1; no definite D call. The V end lost 2 bases, the J end lost 1 base, and 3 bases lay between the germline ends. CDR3 size: 12 residues. CDR1 is SGHDT and CDR2 is YYEEEE in the germline V gene. CDR3: CASSFGNTEAFF. The CDR3 DNA sequence: TGTGCCAGCAGCTTTGGGAACACTGAAGCTTTCTTT.

The CDR3: CASSTRGTNTIYF. The CDR3 DNA reads TGTGCCAGTAGCACCAGGGGGACGAACACCATATATTTT. The rearrangement joins TRBV19 to TRBJ1-3, with 7 bases matching TRBD1. This CDR3 spans 13 amino acids. Trimming at V came to 6 bases and at J to 7 bases, leaving 6 bases not matched to a gene. Germline V gives CDR1 LNHDA, CDR2 SQIVND (reference sequence).

The chain is built from TRBV20-1 and TRBJ2-5; D is possibly TRBD2 (5 bases). V was trimmed by 7 bases and J by 5 bases, leaving 11 bases between them. This CDR3 comprises 11 residues. CDR1 is DFQATT and CDR2 is SNEGSKA in the germline V gene (reference sequence). CDR3 coding DNA: TGCAGTGTTGAGGGCTTGGAGACCCAGTACTTC. Amino acid sequence: CSVEGLETQYF.

The CDR3 here is CASSLARGGYGYTF. The CDR3 DNA sequence: TGTGCCAGCAGCTTGGCCCGGGGCGGCTATGGCTACACCTTC. The chain joins TRBV5-4 to TRBJ1-2, with D maybe TRBD1 (5 bases). V was pared by 0 bases and J by 4 bases, with 10 bases between. Germline V gene data show CDR1 as SGHNT and CDR2 as YYREEE (reference sequence). This CDR3 has 14 amino acids.

This clone is a singleton in its sample. The chain employs TRBV30 and TRBJ1-5; 9 bases match TRBD1. Trimming at V came to 2 bases and at J to 5 bases, leaving 4 bases not matched to a gene. The CDR3 loop spans 14 amino acids. Germline V gene sequence: CDR1 GTSNPN, CDR2 SVGIG (reference sequence). The CDR3 coding sequence is TGTGCCTGGAGTACTACAGGGGGCCATCAGCCCCAGCATTTT. It codes for CAWSTTGGHQPQHF.

The chain uses TRBV5-1 and TRBJ2-7; a possible D gene is TRBD2 (5 bases). CDR3 length: 14 residues. CDR1 and CDR2 (germline): SGHRS, YFSETQ. V was shortened by 0 bases and J by 3 bases, with 10 bases between the two germline ends. As DNA, the CDR3 is TGCGCCAGCAGCTTGGAAGCCGGGAACTACGAGCAGTACTTC. Amino acid sequence: CASSLEAGNYEQYF.

V gene TRBV27 combines with J gene TRBJ2-7; the match to TRBD1 covers 7 bases. V dropped 9 bases and J dropped 0; count of bases not matched to a gene: 14. Germline loops: CDR1 MNHEY, CDR2 SMNVEV (reference sequence). The CDR3 loop spans 16 amino acids. CDR3 DNA sequence: TGTGCCAGTCGGACCGCACGGGACAGTCGCTCCTACGAGCAGTACTTC. This codes for CASRTARDSRSYEQYF.

V is TRBV6-2 or TRBV6-3 and J is TRBJ2-1; no clear D. The length of the CDR3 is 13 residues. The germline CDR1 and CDR2 sequences are MNHEY and SVGEGT. Trimming stripped 4 bases from V and 5 bases from J, with 9 bases between. CDR3 nucleotide sequence: TGTGCCAGCAGTTTTGGACCAGACAATGAGCAGTTCTTC. As protein: CASSFGPDNEQFF.

The V and J genes are TRBV5-8 and TRBJ2-1; D is possibly TRBD2 (6 bases). CDR3 length equals 12 residues. Germline CDR1 and CDR2: SGHTS and YDEGEE. V gave up 3 bases and J gave up 6 bases, with 7 bases separating them. CDR3 sequence: CASSWGVNEQFF. The CDR3, as DNA: TGTGCCAGCAGCTGGGGGGTCAATGAGCAGTTCTTC.

V gene TRBV20-1 combines with J gene TRBJ2-1; the match to TRBD2 covers 10 bases. The CDR3 length is 15 residues. Germline trimming cut 3 bases from V and 4 bases from J; bases unmatched to any gene: 6. CDR1 is DFQATT, CDR2 SNEGSKA, per germline (reference sequence). The CDR3 loop is CSASQTSGAYNEQFF. CDR3 coding DNA: TGCAGTGCTAGTCAAACTAGCGGGGCGTACAATGAGCAGTTCTTC.

The rearrangement links TRBV7-9 to TRBJ2-2; weak D call: TRBD1 (6 bases). V lost 6 bases and J 3 bases, leaving 14 bases between the germline ends. The germline V gene has CDR1 SEHNR and CDR2 FQNEAQ (reference sequence). The CDR3 is 15 residues long. The CDR3 is CASSLQDSYTGELFF. The CDR3 DNA is TGTGCCAGCAGTCTGCAGGACAGTTACACCGGGGAGCTGTTTTTT. The full variable domain, in which reference TRBV7-9 and TRBJ2-2 provide the parts outside the CDR3, is DTGVSQNPRHKITKRGQNVTFRCDPISEHNRLYWYRQTLGQGPEFLTYFQNEAQLEKSRLLSDRFSAERPKGSFSTLEIQRTEQGDSAMYLCASSLQDSYTGELFFGEGSRLTVL.

This clone was seen just once. CDR3 in amino acids: CASSQFESYGYTF. The CDR3 DNA reads as TGCGCCAGCAGCCAGTTCGAGTCCTATGGCTACACCTTC. The chain recombines TRBV4-3 with TRBJ1-2; D unclear. The CDR3 contains 13 residues. Trimming stripped 3 bases from V and 4 bases from J, with 9 bases between. Germline values: CDR1 LGHNA, CDR2 YSLEER.

The genes are TRBV5-4 and TRBJ2-1; 7 bases agree with TRBD2. The CDR3 is made up of 19 amino acids. Germline values: CDR1 SGHNT, CDR2 YYREEE (reference sequence). Unmatched junction bases numbered 18, after V lost 6 bases and J lost 0 bases. CDR3 DNA sequence: TGTGCCAGCATGAGCGGGGCTAGCGGCCTCGCTAGCTCCTACAATGAGCAGTTCTTC. This gives the protein CASMSGASGLASSYNEQFF.

The rearrangement links TRBV7-2 to TRBJ2-7; possibly TRBD1 for D (5 bases). The germline CDR1 and CDR2 sequences are SGHTA and FQGNSA. Trimming stripped 5 bases from V and 5 bases from J, with 13 bases between. The CDR3 has 13 amino acids. The CDR3, as DNA: TGTGCCAGCAGCCCCAGGGTCCCCAACGAGCAGTACTTC. Translating it yields CASSPRVPNEQYF.

J is TRBJ1-1 and V is TRBV30, with TRBD1 as a possible D gene (5 bases). The CDR3 is 11 residues long. Germline V CDR1 and CDR2: GTSNPN, SVGIG (reference sequence). The germline V and J ends were trimmed by 5 bases and 7 bases, with 11 bases remaining between them. The CDR3 region has the DNA TGTGCCTGGGAGCGGGGGTATGAAGCTTTCTTT. It is translated as CAWERGYEAFF. Together with reference TRBV30 and TRBJ1-1, the CDR3 gives the full variable domain: SQTIHQWPATLVQPVGSPLSLECTVEGTSNPNLYWYRQAAGRGLQLLFYSVGIGQISSEVPQNLSASRPQDRQFILSSKKLLLSDSGFYLCAWERGYEAFFGQGTRLTVV.

V is TRBV10-3 and J is TRBJ1-2; D is ambiguous. There are 14 residues in the CDR3. The V end was cut by 4 bases, the J end by 3 bases, with 12 bases between. Per the germline V gene, CDR1 is ENHRY and CDR2 is SYGVKD. In DNA, the CDR3 is TGTGCCATCAGTGGACAATTCGAAGACTATGGCTACACCTTC. Protein product: CAISGQFEDYGYTF.